This T cell receptor beta chain was obtained from a study of T cell responses to AZD1222 COVID-19 vaccine. As regards this clone: Its antigen is unidentified.

Whole-study results and caveats: The donor cohort was predominantly white British with a female majority, and clonal diversity may have been underestimated. Mapped onto spike, vaccine-associated CD4 TCRs spanned it and were dominant at 160-218 and 743-854. Variant regions that are unmutated are reportedly the target of nearly half of spike-specific TCRs. Only a handful of AZD1222 recipients, five to seven in all, had baseline seropositivity.

Profiling relied on immunoSEQ multiplex PCR, and the TCRdb table lists in-frame clones only, not all of them. The sample has some 120,000 clones, less than 95% seen once; the top ten hold just over 7%. V trimming: 2 bases; J trimming: 5 bases; junction bases outside the gene matches: 4. Germline assignment: CDR1 LGHNA and CDR2 YNFKEQ. The CDR3 consists of 15 residues. Source: peripheral blood, taken on day 0 of AZD1222 vaccination. The chain is built from TRBV4-2 and TRBJ1-1, with 11 bases matching TRBD1. The sequence was collected from an adult in good health. For the CDR3, the DNA is TGTGCCAGCAGCCAATGGGGACAGGGGGGAACTGAAGCTTTCTTT. Residues: CASSQWGQGGTEAFF.